This TCR beta chain comes out of a study of cytomegalovirus exposure and HLA in healthy donors. General study findings and limits: Later analysis showed most CMV-associated TCR beta chains appearing HLA-restricted.

The donors comprised healthy bone marrow donors. To note about this clone: Its antigen is unknown.

Trimming removed 5 bases at V and 3 bases at J, with 10 bases between. The germline CDR1 and CDR2 sequences are MNHEY and SVGAGI. The CDR3 spans 13 residues. PCR employed 60 Vbeta and 13 Jbeta primers. Clones were sequenced by immunoSEQ multiplex PCR, and TCRdb holds only the in-frame ones, with some missing. This table has roughly 170,000 clones, more than 70% appearing once. This clonotype was sampled from a girl aged 10 to 17 in good health and CMV-seronegative. The chain combines TRBV6-5 with TRBJ1-2, with D hard to call. Sequencing was performed on PBMCs. The CDR3 nucleotides are TGTGCCAGCAGTCCCAGTCGGGACTATGGCTACACCTTC. Translated, it gives CASSPSRDYGYTF.